This T cell receptor (beta chain) was captured by sequencing in a study of shared clonotypes between healthy human individuals. Study overall: Each donor had three CD4 naive, three CD4 memory, two CD8 naive and one CD8 memory plate.

In the case of this clone: The same CDR3 also results from other DNA sequences found in this sample.

The protocol was immunoSEQ multiplex PCR, while the TCRdb copy is restricted to in-frame clones and leaves out a portion. The sample lists 1.5 million to 2.5 million clones, less than 95% occurring once. Germline CDR1 reads MNHEY; CDR2 reads SMNVEV (reference sequence). Between the trimmed V and J ends, which lost 2 bases and 4 bases, there was a span of 9 bases. CDR3 length: 13 residues. The naive CD8 population came from CD45RO-negative cells selected for CCR7, without terminally differentiated effector memory CD45RA+ cells. The TCR originated in a young man in good health. The specimen sequenced was naive CD8+ T cells sorted from blood. The chain carries TRBV27 and TRBJ2-7; D gene ambiguous. In DNA, the CDR3 is TGTGCCAGCAGTTTAACCCCAGGATACGAGCAGTACTTC. Translating it yields CASSLTPGYEQYF.